This T cell receptor (beta chain) derives from a study of shared clonotypes between healthy human individuals. The CDR3 contains 15 residues. V trimming: 6 bases; J trimming: 1 base; junction bases outside the gene matches: 6. CDR1 and CDR2 from the germline V gene are SGHDT and YYEEEE. Method: immunoSEQ multiplex PCR; TCRdb's copy keeps in-frame clones and lacks some. The sample consists of more than 2 million clones, 85% to 95% of them appearing once. This receptor was taken from a young man in good health. The chain links TRBV5-6 to TRBJ2-7; 11 bases are a match to TRBD2. Sequencing used naive CD4+ T cells sorted from blood. Subset: CD45RA+ positively selected. This chain's CDR3 is CASNRGTSGSYEQYF. The CDR3 region has the DNA TGTGCCAGCAACAGGGGGACTAGCGGTTCCTACGAGCAGTACTTC.